This T cell receptor beta chain was sequenced in a study of shared clonotypes between healthy human individuals. With respect to this clone: The antigen remains unidentified.

Study results and caveats: The researchers took only blood, and tissue repertoires probably look different. Deeper or shallower sequencing was expected to change how clonotypes are shared among donors.

Here immunoSEQ multiplex PCR was the method, and the copy in TCRdb shows in-frame clones only, minus some. The table lists 980,000 or so clones, 76% of them singletons. Sequenced input: memory CD4+ T cells sorted from blood. Subset described: CD45RA-negative fraction. The receptor was isolated from a young man in good health.

The CDR3: CASSPRHGTVELNSPLHF. CDR3 DNA sequence: TGTGCCAGCTCACCACGCCACGGGACAGTGGAGTTAAATTCACCCCTCCACTTT. This sequence joins TRBV18 and TRBJ1-6, with 7 bases lining up with TRBD1. V dropped 1 base and J dropped 7; count of bases not matched to a gene: 13. Germline V gene sequence: CDR1 KGHSH, CDR2 LQKENI. The CDR3 spans 18 residues.